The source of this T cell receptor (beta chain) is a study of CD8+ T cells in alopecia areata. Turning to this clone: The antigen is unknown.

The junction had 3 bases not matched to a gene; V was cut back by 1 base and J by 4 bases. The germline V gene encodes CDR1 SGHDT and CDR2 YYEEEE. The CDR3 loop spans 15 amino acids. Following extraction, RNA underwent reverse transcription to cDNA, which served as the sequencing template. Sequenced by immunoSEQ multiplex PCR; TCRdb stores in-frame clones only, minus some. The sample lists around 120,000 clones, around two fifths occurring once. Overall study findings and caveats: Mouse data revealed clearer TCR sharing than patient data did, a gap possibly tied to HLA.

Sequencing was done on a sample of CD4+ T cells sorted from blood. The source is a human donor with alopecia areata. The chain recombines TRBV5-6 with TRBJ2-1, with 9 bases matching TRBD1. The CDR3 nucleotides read TGTGCCAGCAGCTTGTCAGGACAGGGGTACAATGAGCAGTTCTTC. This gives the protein CASSLSGQGYNEQFF.